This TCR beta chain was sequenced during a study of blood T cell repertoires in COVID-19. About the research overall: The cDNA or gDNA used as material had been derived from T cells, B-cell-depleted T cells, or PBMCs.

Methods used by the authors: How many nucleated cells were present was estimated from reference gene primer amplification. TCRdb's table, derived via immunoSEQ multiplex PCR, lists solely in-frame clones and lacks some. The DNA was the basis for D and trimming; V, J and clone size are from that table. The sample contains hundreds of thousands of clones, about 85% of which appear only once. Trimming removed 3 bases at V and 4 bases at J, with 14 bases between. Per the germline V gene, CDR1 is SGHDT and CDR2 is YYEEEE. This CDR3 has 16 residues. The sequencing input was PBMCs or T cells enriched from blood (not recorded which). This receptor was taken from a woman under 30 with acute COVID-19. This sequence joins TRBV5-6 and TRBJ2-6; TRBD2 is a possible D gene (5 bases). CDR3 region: CASSSTGWAGANVLTF. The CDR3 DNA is TGTGCCAGCAGCTCAACGGGGTGGGCCGGGGCCAACGTCCTGACTTTC.